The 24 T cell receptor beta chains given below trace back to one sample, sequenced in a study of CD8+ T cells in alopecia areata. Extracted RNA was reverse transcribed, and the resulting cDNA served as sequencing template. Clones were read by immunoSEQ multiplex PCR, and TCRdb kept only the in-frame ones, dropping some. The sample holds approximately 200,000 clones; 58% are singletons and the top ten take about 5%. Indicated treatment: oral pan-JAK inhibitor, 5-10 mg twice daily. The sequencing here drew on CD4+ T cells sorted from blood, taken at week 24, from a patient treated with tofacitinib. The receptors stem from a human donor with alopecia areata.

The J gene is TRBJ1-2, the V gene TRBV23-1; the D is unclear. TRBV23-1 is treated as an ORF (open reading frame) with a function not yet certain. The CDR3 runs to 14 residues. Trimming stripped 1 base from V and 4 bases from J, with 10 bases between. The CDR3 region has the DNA TGCGCCAGCAGTCAATTAGTCCTCTTCTATGGCTACACCTTC. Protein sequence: CASSQLVLFYGYTF.

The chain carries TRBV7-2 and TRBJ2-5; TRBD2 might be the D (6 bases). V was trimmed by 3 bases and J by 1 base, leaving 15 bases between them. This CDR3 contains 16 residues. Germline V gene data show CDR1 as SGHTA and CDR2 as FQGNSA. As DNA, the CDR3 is TGTGCCAGCAGCTTTCTGGGGGGAGGTGGCCAAGAGACCCAGTACTTC. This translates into CASSFLGGGGQETQYF.

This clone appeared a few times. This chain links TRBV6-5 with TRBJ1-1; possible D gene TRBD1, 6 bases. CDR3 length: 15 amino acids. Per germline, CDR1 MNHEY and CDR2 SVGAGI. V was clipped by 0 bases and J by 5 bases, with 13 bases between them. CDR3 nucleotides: TGTGCCAGCAGTTACTCCACGTCGGGGGCAACTGAAGCTTTCTTT. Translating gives CASSYSTSGATEAFF.

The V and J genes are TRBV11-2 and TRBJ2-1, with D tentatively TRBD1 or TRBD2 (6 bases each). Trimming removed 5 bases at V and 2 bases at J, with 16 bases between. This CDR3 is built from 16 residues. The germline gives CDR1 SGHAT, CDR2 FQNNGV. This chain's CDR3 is CASSPVERGAYNEQFF. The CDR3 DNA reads TGTGCCAGCAGCCCCGTAGAAAGGGGGGCCTACAATGAGCAGTTCTTC. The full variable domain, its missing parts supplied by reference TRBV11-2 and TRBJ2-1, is EAGVAQSPRYKIIEKRQSVAFWCNPISGHATLYWYQQILGQGPKLLIQFQNNGVVDDSQLPKDRFSAERLKGVDSTLKIQPAKLEDSAVYLCASSPVERGAYNEQFFGPGTRLTVL.

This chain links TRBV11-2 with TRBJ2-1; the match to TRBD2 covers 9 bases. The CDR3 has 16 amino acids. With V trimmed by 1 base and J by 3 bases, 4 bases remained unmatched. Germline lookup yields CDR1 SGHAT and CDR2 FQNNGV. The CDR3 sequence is CASSLAASGNYNEQFF. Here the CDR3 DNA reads TGTGCCAGCAGCTTAGCCGCTAGCGGGAACTACAATGAGCAGTTCTTC.

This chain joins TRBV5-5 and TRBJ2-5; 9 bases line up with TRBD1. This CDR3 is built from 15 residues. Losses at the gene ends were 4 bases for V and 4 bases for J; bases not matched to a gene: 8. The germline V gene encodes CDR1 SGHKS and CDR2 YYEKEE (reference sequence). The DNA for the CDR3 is TGTGCCAGCAGCCCGAGGACAGGGGAAGGAGAGACCCAGTACTTC. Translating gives CASSPRTGEGETQYF.

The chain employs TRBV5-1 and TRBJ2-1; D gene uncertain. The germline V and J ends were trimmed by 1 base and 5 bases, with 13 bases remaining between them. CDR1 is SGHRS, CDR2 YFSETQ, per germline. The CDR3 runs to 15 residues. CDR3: CASSLSLDVNNEQFF. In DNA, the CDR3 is TGCGCCAGCAGCTTGAGCCTAGACGTGAACAATGAGCAGTTCTTC.

CDR3 coding DNA: TGCGCCAGCAGCTTGCCACCCGGGACAGGGGGCTACGAGCAGTACTTC. This translates into CASSLPPGTGGYEQYF. This rearrangement joins TRBV5-1 to TRBJ2-7, with 11 bases fitting TRBD1. V lost 1 base and J lost 3; bases outside the gene matches: 6. The CDR3 covers 16 residues. Germline CDR1 SGHRS, CDR2 YFSETQ.

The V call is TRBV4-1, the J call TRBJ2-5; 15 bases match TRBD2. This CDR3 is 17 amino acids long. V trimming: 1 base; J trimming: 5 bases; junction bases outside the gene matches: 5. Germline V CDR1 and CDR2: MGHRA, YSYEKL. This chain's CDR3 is CASSQGTSGGARETQYF. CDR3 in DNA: TGCGCCAGCAGCCAAGGGACTAGCGGGGGGGCTAGGGAGACCCAGTACTTC.

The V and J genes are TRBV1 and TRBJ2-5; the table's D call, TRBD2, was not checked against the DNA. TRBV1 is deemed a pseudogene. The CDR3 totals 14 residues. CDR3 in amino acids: CTRRPGLARETQYF. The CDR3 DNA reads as TGCACTAGGCGACCGGGACTAGCGCGGGAGACCCAGTACTTC.

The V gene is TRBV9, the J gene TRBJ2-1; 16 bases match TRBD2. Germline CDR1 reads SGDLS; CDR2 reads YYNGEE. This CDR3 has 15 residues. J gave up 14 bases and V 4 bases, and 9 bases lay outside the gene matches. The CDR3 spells CASSPGTSGRALEFF. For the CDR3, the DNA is TGTGCCAGCAGCCCCGGGACTAGCGGGAGGGCTCTGGAGTTCTTC.

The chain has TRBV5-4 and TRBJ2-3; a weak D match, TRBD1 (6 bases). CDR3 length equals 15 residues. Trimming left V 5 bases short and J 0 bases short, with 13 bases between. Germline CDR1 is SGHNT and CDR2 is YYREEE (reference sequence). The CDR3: CASSSGTSSTDTQYF. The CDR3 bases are TGTGCCAGCAGTTCCGGGACAAGCAGCACAGATACGCAGTATTTT.

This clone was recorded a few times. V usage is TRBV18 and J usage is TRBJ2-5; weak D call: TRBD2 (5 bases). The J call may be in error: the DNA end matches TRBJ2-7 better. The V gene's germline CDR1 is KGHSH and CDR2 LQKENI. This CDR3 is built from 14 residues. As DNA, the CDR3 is TGTGCCAGCTCACCCAAGACTACCTCCTACGAGCAGTACTTC. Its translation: CASSPKTTSYEQYF.

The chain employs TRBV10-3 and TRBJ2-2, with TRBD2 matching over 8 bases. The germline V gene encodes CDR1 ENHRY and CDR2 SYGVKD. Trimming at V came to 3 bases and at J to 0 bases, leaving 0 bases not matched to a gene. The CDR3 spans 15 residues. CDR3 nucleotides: TGTGCCATCAGTGACGGGAGGGCGAACACCGGGGAGCTGTTTTTT. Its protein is CAISDGRANTGELFF.

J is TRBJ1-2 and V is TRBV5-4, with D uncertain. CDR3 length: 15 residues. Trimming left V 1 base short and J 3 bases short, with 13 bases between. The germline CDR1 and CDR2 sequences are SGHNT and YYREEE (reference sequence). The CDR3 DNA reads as TGTGCCAGCAGCTTGCATGGAAACGATCACTATGGCTACACCTTC. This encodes CASSLHGNDHYGYTF.

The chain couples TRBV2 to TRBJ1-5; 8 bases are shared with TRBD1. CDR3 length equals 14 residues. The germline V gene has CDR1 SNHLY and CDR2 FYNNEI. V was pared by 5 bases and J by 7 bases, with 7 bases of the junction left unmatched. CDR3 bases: TGTGCCAGCAGTATGTCAGGGGGCGGCCAGCCCCAGCATTTT. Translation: CASSMSGGGQPQHF.

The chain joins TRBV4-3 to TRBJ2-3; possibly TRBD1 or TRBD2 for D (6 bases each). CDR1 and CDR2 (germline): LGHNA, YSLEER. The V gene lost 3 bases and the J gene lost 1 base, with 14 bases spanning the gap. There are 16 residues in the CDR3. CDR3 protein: CASSHTTGAGTDTQYF. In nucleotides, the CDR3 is TGCGCCAGCAGCCATACAACGGGGGCCGGCACAGATACGCAGTATTTT.

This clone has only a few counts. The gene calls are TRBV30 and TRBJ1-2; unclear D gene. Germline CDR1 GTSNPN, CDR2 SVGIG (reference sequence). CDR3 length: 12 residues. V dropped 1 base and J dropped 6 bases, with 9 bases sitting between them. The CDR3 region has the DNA TGTGCCTGGAGTGCCGGGCAGGATGGCTACACCTTC. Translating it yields CAWSAGQDGYTF.

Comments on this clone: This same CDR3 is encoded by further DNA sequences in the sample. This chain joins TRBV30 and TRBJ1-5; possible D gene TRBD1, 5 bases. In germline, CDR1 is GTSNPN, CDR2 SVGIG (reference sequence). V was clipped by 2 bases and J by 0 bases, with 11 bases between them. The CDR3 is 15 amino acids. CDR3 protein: CAWSPGGYSNQPQHF. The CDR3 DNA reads TGTGCCTGGAGTCCGGGGGGTTATAGCAATCAGCCCCAGCATTTT.

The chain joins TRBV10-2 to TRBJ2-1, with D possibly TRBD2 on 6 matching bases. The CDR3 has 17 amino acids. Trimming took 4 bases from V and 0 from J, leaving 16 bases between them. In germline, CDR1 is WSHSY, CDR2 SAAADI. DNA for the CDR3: TGCGCCAGCAGTGGCCGCGGGAAACGGAGCTCCTACAATGAGCAGTTCTTC. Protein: CASSGRGKRSSYNEQFF.

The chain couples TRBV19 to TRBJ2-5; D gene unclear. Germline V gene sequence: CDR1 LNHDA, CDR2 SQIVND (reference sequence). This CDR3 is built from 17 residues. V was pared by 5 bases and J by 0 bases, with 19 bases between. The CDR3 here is CASSGVAPREYQETQYF. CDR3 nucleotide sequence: TGTGCCAGTAGTGGAGTTGCGCCTAGAGAGTACCAAGAGACCCAGTACTTC.

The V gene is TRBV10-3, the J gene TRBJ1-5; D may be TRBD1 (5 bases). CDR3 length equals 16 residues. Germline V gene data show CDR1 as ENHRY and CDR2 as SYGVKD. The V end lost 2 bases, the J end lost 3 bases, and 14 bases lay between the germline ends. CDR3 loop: CAISEGTEDYNQPQHF. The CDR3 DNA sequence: TGTGCCATCAGTGAGGGGACGGAAGATTACAATCAGCCCCAGCATTTT.

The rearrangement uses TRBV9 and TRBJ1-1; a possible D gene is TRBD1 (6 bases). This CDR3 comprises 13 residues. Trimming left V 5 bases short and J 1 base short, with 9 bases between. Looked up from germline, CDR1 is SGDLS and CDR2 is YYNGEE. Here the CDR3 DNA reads TGTGCCAGCAGTTACAGGGAGAACACTGAAGCTTTCTTT. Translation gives CASSYRENTEAFF.

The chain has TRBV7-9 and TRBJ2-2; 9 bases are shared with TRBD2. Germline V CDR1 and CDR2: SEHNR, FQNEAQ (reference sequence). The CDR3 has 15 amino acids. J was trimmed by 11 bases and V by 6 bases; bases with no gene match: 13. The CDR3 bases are TGTGCCAGCAGTTCCTATAGCGGGAGAAAGCCAGAGCTGTTTTTT. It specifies CASSSYSGRKPELFF.